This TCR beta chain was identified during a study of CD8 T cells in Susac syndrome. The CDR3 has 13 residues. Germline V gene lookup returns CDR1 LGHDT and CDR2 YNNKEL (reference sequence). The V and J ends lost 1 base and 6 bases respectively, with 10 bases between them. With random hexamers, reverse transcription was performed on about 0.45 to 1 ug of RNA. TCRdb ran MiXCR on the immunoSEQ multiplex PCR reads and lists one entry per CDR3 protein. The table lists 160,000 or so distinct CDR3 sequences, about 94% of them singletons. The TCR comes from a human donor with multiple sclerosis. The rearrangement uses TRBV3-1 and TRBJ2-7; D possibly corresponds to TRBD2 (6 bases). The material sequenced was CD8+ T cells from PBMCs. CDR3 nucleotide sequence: TGTGCCAGCAGCCAAGCGGAGGGTGGCGAGCAGTACTTC. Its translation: CASSQAEGGEQYF.